The clone carrying this TCR beta chain was observed a few times. This record comes from a study of T cell repertoires in cytomegalovirus infection. Across the study: CMV infection and matching HLA type were both indicated by public TCR beta signatures.

This CDR3 is 15 amino acids long. Germline V gene sequence: CDR1 SGHRS, CDR2 YFSETQ. V was cut by 4 bases and J by 1 base, with 11 bases left in between. TCRdb passed the reads through MiXCR, listing each CDR3 protein once. This table has around 190,000 distinct CDR3 sequences, around 15% appearing once. The chain joins TRBV5-1 to TRBJ2-2, with D perhaps matching TRBD1 (6 bases). This clonotype was sampled from a human donor in good health (CMV status not recorded). Some clones in this sample may be carry-over from other donors' samples. What was sequenced was PBMCs. The CDR3 DNA reads as TGCGCCAGCAGCCTCGGGACACTGAACACCGGGGAGCTGTTTTTT. Protein: CASSLGTLNTGELFF.